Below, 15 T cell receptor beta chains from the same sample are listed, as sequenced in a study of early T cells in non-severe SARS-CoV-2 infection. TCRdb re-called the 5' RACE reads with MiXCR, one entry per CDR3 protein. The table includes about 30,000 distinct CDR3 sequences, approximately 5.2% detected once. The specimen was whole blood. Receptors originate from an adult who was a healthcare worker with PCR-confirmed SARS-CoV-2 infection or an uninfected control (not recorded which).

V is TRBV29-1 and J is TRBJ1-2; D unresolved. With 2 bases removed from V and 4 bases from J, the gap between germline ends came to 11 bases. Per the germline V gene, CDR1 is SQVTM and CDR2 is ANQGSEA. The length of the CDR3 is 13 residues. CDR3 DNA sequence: TGCAGCGTTGAATTTTCCCGCAGCTATGGCTACACCTTC. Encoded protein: CSVEFSRSYGYTF. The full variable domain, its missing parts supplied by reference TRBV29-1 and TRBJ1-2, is SAVISQKPSRDICQRGTSLTIQCQVDSQVTMMFWYRQQPGQSLTLIATANQGSEATYESGFVIDKFPISRPNLTFSTLTVSNMSPEDSSIYLCSVEFSRSYGYTFGSGTRLTVV.

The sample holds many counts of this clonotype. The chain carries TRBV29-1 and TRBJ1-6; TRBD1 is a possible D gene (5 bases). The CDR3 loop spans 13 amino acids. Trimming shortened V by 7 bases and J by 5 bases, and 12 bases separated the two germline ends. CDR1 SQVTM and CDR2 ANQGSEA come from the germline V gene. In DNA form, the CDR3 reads TGCAGCGCTAGGACAAGAGATAATTCACCCCTCCACTTT. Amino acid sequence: CSARTRDNSPLHF.

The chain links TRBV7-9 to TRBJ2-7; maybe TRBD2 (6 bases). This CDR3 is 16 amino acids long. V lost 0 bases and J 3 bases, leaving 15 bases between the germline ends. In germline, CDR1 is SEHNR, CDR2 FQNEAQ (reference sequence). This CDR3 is CASSLAGGPRVYEQYF. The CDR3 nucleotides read TGTGCCAGCAGCTTAGCAGGAGGGCCACGGGTCTACGAGCAGTACTTC. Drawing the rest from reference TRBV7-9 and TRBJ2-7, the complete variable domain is DTGVSQNPRHKITKRGQNVTFRCDPISEHNRLYWYRQTLGQGPEFLTYFQNEAQLEKSRLLSDRFSAERPKGSFSTLEIQRTEQGDSAMYLCASSLAGGPRVYEQYFGPGTRLTVT.

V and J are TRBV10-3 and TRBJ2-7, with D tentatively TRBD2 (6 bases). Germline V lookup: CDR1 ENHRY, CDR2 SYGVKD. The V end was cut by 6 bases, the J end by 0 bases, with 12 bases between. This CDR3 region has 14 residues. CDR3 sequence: CAIRGSGSSYEQYF. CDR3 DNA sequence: TGTGCCATCAGGGGTAGCGGAAGCTCCTACGAGCAGTACTTC.

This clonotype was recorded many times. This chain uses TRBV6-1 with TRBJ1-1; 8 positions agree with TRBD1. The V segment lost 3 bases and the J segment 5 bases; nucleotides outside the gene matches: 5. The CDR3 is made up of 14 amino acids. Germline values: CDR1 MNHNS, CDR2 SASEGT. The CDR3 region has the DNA TGTGCCAGCAGTGACAGACAGGGGTGGACTGAAGCTTTCTTT. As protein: CASSDRQGWTEAFF.

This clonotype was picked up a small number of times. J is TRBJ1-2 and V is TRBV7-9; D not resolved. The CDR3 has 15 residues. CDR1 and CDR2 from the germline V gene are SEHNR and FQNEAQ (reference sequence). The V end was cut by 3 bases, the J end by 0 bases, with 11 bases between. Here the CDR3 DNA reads TGTGCCAGCAGCTTTGTATCAGAAGCTAACTATGGCTACACCTTC. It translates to CASSFVSEANYGYTF.

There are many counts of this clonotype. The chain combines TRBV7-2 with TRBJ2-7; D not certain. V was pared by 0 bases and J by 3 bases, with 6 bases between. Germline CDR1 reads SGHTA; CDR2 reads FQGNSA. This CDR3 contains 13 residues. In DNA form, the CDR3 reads TGTGCCAGCAGCTTAGCCCACAGCTACGAGCAGTACTTC. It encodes CASSLAHSYEQYF. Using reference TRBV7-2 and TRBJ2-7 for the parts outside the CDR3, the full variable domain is GAGVSQSPSNKVTEKGKDVELRCDPISGHTALYWYRQSLGQGLEFLIYFQGNSAPDKSGLPSDRFSAERTGGSVSTLTIQRTQQEDSAVYLCASSLAHSYEQYFGPGTRLTVT.

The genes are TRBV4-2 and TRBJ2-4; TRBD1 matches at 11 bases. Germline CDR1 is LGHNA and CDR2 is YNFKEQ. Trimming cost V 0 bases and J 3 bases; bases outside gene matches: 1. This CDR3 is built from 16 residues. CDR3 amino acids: CASSQEDRGHKNIQYF. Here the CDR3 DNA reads TGTGCCAGCAGCCAAGAGGACAGGGGGCACAAAAACATTCAGTACTTC.

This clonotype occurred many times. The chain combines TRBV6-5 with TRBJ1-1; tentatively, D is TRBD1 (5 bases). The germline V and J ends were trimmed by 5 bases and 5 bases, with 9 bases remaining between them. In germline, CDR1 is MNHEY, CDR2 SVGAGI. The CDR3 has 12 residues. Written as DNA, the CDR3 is TGTGCCAGCAGTAGATGGGGGACTGAAGCTTTCTTT. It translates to CASSRWGTEAFF.

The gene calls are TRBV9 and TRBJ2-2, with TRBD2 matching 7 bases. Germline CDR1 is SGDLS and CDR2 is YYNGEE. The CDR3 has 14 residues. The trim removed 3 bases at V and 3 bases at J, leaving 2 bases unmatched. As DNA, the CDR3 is TGTGCCAGCAGCGGCGGGAGCTACACCGGGGAGCTGTTTTTT. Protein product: CASSGGSYTGELFF.

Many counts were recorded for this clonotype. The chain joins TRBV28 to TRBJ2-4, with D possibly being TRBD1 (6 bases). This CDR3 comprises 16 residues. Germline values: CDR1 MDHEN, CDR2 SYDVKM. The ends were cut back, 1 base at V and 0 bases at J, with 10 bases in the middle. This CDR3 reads CASSLFSGVAKNIQYF. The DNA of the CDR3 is TGTGCCAGCAGTTTATTTTCAGGGGTAGCCAAAAACATTCAGTACTTC.

The CDR3 reads CASSTIDRGLEQFF. CDR3 coding DNA: TGTGCCAGCAGCACAATCGACAGGGGTTTGGAGCAGTTCTTC. The chain recombines TRBV7-8 with TRBJ2-1; 8 bases line up with TRBD1. Trimming took 5 bases from V and 10 from J; bases not matched to a gene: 10. Germline CDR1 reads SGHVS; CDR2 reads FQNEAQ. The CDR3 is made up of 14 amino acids.

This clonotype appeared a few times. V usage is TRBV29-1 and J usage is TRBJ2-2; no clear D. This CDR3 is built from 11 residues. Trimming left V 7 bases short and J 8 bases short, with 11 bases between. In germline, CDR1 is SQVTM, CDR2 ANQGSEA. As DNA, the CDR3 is TGCAGCGCCAACTGGGCTGGGGAGCTGTTTTTT. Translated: CSANWAGELFF.

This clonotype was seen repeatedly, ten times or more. The CDR3: CASTPRTSGSIHEQFF. Written as DNA, the CDR3 is TGTGCCAGCACCCCCAGGACTAGCGGGAGTATTCATGAGCAGTTCTTC. The chain recombines TRBV12-3 or TRBV12-4 with TRBJ2-1; 13 nucleotides align to TRBD2. This CDR3 spans 16 amino acids. J was trimmed by 8 bases and V by 7 bases; bases with no gene match: 11.

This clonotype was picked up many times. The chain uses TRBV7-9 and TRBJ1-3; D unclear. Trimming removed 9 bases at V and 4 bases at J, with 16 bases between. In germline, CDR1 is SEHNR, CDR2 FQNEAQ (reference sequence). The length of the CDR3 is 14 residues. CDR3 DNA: TGTGCCAGTACATCTAGCAAAGGAGGAAACACCATATATTTT. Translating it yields CASTSSKGGNTIYF.